The T cell receptor (beta chain) described here comes from a study of blood T cells in healthy people across ages. Germline assignment: CDR1 DFQATT and CDR2 SNEGSKA (reference sequence). V was pared by 3 bases and J by 4 bases, with 10 bases of the junction left unmatched. This CDR3 contains 15 residues. Then a second PCR, running roughly 7 to 12 cycles, was carried out with a sample-barcoded 5' primer and a J-beta primer mix. The authors tagged each cDNA molecule using a template-switch adaptor with 12 random nucleotides. Via MiXCR, TCRdb re-called the 5' RACE reads, giving one row per CDR3 protein. There are under 2,000,000 distinct CDR3 sequences in the sample; roughly 52% occur only once, and over 2% lies in the top ten.

The chain links TRBV20-1 to TRBJ2-3; 7 bases agree with TRBD1. Sequencing used blood. The receptor's source is a woman in her 40s in good health. Here the CDR3 reads CSASPGTVHSDTQYF. CDR3 coding DNA: TGCAGTGCTAGTCCCGGGACAGTACATTCAGATACGCAGTATTTT.